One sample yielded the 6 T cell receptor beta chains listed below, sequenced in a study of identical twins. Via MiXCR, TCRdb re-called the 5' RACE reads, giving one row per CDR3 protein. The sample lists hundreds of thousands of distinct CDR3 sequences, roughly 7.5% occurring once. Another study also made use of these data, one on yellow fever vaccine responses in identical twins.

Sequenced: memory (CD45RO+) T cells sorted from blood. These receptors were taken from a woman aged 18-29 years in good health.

The CDR3 reads CASSPDGTDQETQYF. Here the CDR3 DNA reads TGCGCCAGCAGCCCCGACGGGACAGACCAAGAGACCCAGTACTTC. This sequence joins TRBV5-1 and TRBJ2-5, with TRBD1 matching 7 bases. This CDR3 has 15 amino acids. Germline V gene lookup returns CDR1 SGHRS and CDR2 YFSETQ. After removal of 4 bases from V and 0 bases from J, the junction contained 6 bases not matched to a gene.

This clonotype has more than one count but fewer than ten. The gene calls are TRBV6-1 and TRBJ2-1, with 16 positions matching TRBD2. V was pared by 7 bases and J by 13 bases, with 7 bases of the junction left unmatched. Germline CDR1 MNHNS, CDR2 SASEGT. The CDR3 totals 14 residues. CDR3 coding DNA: TGTGCCAGCAACACCGGGACTAGCGGGGGGGTTCAGTTCTTC. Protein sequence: CASNTGTSGGVQFF.

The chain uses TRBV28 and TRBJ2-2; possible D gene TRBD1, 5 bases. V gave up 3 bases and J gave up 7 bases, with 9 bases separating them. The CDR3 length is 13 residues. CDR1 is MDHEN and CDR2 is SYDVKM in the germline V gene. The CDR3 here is CASSFSRGGELFF. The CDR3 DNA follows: TGTGCCAGCAGTTTTAGTAGGGGCGGGGAGCTGTTTTTT.

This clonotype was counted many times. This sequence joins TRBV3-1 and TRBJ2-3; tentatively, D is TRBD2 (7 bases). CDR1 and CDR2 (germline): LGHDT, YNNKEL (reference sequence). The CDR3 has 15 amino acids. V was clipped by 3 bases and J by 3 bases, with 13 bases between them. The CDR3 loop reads CASSQRGGITDTQYF. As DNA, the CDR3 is TGTGCCAGCAGCCAGCGCGGGGGCATTACAGATACGCAGTATTTT.

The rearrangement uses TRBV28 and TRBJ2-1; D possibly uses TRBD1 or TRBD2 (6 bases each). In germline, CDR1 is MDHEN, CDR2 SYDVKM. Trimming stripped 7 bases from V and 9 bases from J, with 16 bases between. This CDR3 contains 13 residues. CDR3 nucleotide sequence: TGTGCCAGCACCCTGCCGGGGGCGGGTGAGCAGTTCTTC. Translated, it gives CASTLPGAGEQFF.

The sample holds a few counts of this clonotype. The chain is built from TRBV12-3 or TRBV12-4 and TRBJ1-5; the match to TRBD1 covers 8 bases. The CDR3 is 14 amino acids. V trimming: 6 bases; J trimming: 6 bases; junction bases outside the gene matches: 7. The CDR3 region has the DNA TGTGCCAGCAGGGGGGGACAGGCGGGTCAGCCCCAGCATTTT. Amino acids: CASRGGQAGQPQHF.